The source of this TCR beta chain is a study of blood T cell repertoires in COVID-19. Study at large: COVID-19 samples from acute and convalescent phases originated in the United States, Italy and Spain. In each case, the material was cDNA or gDNA derived from T cells, B-cell-depleted T cells, or PBMCs.

The CDR3 sequence is 14 residues long. The germline gives CDR1 MNHNY, CDR2 SVGAGI (reference sequence). The germline V and J ends were trimmed by 7 bases and 6 bases, with 15 bases remaining between them. As handled by the study authors: Nucleated cell counts were estimated from reference gene primer amplification. Data came from immunoSEQ multiplex PCR; TCRdb stores just in-frame clones and leaves some out. V and J calls and clone size are given by that table; D and trimming were obtained from the DNA. There are around 200,000 clones in the sample; 83% occur only once, and roughly 2.9% lies in the top ten.

The TCR comes from a man aged 50 to 59 with active or convalescent COVID-19. The V call is TRBV6-6, the J call TRBJ2-2; D may be TRBD2 (6 bases). Sequenced sample: peripheral blood. CDR3 region: CASTGTGLAGELFF. In nucleotides, the CDR3 is TGTGCCAGCACCGGGACTGGGCTCGCCGGGGAGCTGTTTTTT.